Shown below are 24 T cell receptor beta chains from a single sample sequenced in a study of blood T cell repertoires in COVID-19. Assay: immunoSEQ multiplex PCR; the TCRdb copy retains only in-frame clones and omits some. This sample has around 260,000 clones, with about 86% found just once. What was sequenced was PBMCs or T cells enriched from blood (not recorded which). The receptors originated from a man younger than 45 with acute COVID-19.

Only one count was recorded for this clone. The rearrangement joins TRBV27 to TRBJ2-6, with D maybe TRBD1 (5 bases). This CDR3 comprises 17 residues. CDR1 is MNHEY and CDR2 is SMNVEV in the germline V gene (reference sequence). The V end was cut by 0 bases, the J end by 2 bases, with 11 bases between. DNA for the CDR3: TGTGCCAGCAGTTTATCGGGGCAAGGGACTGGGGCCAACGTCCTGACTTTC. It codes for CASSLSGQGTGANVLTF.

V usage is TRBV6-4 and J usage is TRBJ1-6; 9 bases are shared with TRBD1. The length of the CDR3 is 13 residues. The germline V gene encodes CDR1 MRHNA and CDR2 SNTAGT. V shed 5 bases and J 9 bases; nucleotides not matched to a gene: 2. The CDR3 DNA reads TGTGCCAGCAGTCCGGGACAGGGTTCACCCCTCCACTTT. Protein product: CASSPGQGSPLHF.

The rearrangement joins TRBV14 to TRBJ1-2; possible D gene TRBD1, 5 bases. The germline CDR1 and CDR2 sequences are SGHDN and FVKESK. This CDR3 has 15 amino acids. The V end lost 5 bases, the J end lost 8 bases, and 21 bases lay between the germline ends. CDR3 protein: CASSLTHGGSGGYTF. The CDR3 coding sequence is TGTGCCAGCAGCTTAACCCACGGGGGATCGGGGGGCTACACCTTC.

On this clone itself: The sample has other DNA sequences that encode this CDR3 too. The chain has TRBV27 and TRBJ1-1; TRBD1 is a possible D gene (5 bases). Germline V gene lookup returns CDR1 MNHEY and CDR2 SMNVEV (reference sequence). V dropped 2 bases and J dropped 2 bases, with 12 bases sitting between them. CDR3 length equals 15 residues. This CDR3 reads CASSLVGAGNTEAFF. CDR3 DNA sequence: TGTGCCAGCAGTTTAGTAGGGGCGGGAAACACTGAAGCTTTCTTT.

This clone was counted a few times. The germline gene is not matched at one end of the junction; a read error may be the cause. V is TRBV13 and J is TRBJ1-1; TRBD1 aligns across 7 bases. Germline values: CDR1 PRHDT, CDR2 FYEKMQ (reference sequence). The CDR3 covers 15 residues. The CDR3 reads CASSVGTALNTEAFF. CDR3 bases: TGTGCCAGCAGCGTAGGGACAGCCCTGAACACTGAAGCTTTCTTT.

V and J are TRBV4-2 and TRBJ2-3; D is possibly TRBD2 (6 bases). V was trimmed by 4 bases and J by 2 bases, leaving 13 bases between them. The length of the CDR3 is 15 residues. Looked up from germline, CDR1 is LGHNA and CDR2 is YNFKEQ. The CDR3 DNA reads as TGTGCCAGCAGCCGCCGAGTAGCGGACACAGATACGCAGTATTTT. Translating it yields CASSRRVADTDTQYF.

This chain joins TRBV6-5 and TRBJ1-4, with 8 positions matching TRBD1. Per germline, CDR1 MNHEY and CDR2 SVGAGI. Losses at the gene ends were 5 bases for V and 8 bases for J; bases not matched to a gene: 10. The CDR3 extends over 15 amino acids. This CDR3 reads CASSPLTGVGEKLFF. DNA of the CDR3: TGTGCCAGCAGTCCCCTGACAGGGGTAGGAGAAAAACTGTTTTTT.

The chain links TRBV7-2 to TRBJ1-1, with 9 bases identical to TRBD1. Unmatched junction bases numbered 14, after V lost 5 bases and J lost 1 base. Germline V CDR1 and CDR2: SGHTA, FQGNSA. The CDR3 has 18 amino acids. CDR3 in DNA: TGTGCCAGCAGCCTCCGATGGGGGACAGGGAGGTCGAACACTGAAGCTTTCTTT. This codes for CASSLRWGTGRSNTEAFF.

This clone was seen only once. The chain uses TRBV21-1 and TRBJ2-3; whether TRBD2, the table's D call, matches the DNA was not checked. TRBV21-1 is marked as a pseudogene. CDR3 length equals 14 residues. CDR3 sequence reads: CASSQGLARDTQYF. The CDR3 DNA sequence: TGTGCCAGCAGCCAGGGACTAGCAAGGGATACGCAGTATTTT.

The V gene is TRBV19, the J gene TRBJ1-6, with TRBD1 identical over 10 bases. The CDR3 is made up of 16 amino acids. Germline trimming cut 1 base from V and 10 bases from J; bases unmatched to any gene: 7. Germline assignment: CDR1 LNHDA and CDR2 SQIVND (reference sequence). CDR3 nucleotide sequence: TGTGCCAGTAGTATAGCTGCCGGGACAGGGGTATCACCCCTCCACTTT. Amino acid sequence: CASSIAAGTGVSPLHF.

The gene calls are TRBV24-1 and TRBJ2-5; the match to TRBD1 covers 8 bases. CDR3 length equals 17 residues. Germline CDR1 is KGHDR and CDR2 is SFDVKD. With V trimmed by 5 bases and J by 0 bases, 10 bases remained unmatched. CDR3 in amino acids: CATSAAGQGVYQETQYF. The DNA for the CDR3 is TGTGCCACCAGTGCCGCCGGACAGGGAGTGTACCAAGAGACCCAGTACTTC.

This clone was detected only a few times. The chain carries TRBV4-2 and TRBJ2-1; 9 bases map to TRBD2. V dropped 0 bases and J dropped 4; count of bases not matched to a gene: 1. Per germline, CDR1 LGHNA and CDR2 YNFKEQ. The CDR3 runs 15 residues. The DNA for the CDR3 is TGTGCCAGCAGCCAAGATACTAGCGGGTACAATGAGCAGTTCTTC. This gives the protein CASSQDTSGYNEQFF.

This rearrangement joins TRBV3-1 (or the pseudogene TRBV3-2) to TRBJ1-4, with 7 bases matching TRBD1. Unmatched junction bases numbered 8, after V lost 0 bases and J lost 10 bases. The CDR3 covers 15 residues. Germline V gene data show CDR1 as LGHDT and CDR2 as YNNKEL (reference sequence). CDR3 residues: CASSQDGTVVGKLFF. Here the CDR3 DNA reads TGTGCCAGCAGCCAAGATGGGACAGTAGTCGGAAAACTGTTTTTT.

This clone was recorded a few times. At one of its ends the junction is not consistent with the germline gene, which may arise from a read error. The V call is TRBV5-1, the J call TRBJ1-1; tentative D call: TRBD1 (5 bases). CDR1 is SGHRS, CDR2 YFSETQ, per germline. The CDR3 loop spans 14 amino acids. The CDR3 DNA reads TGTGCCAGCAGCTTCGGGGGGGAGGTACCTGAAGCTTTCTTT. It translates to CASSFGGEVPEAFF.

A single count supports this clone. This chain connects TRBV7-3 to TRBJ1-5, with D perhaps TRBD1 (6 bases). The germline gives CDR1 SGHTA, CDR2 FQGTGA. CDR3 length: 14 amino acids. Trimming stripped 0 bases from V and 7 bases from J, with 10 bases between. For the CDR3, the DNA is TGTGCCAGCAGCTTAACCAGGGGAAGCCAGCCCCAGCATTTT. Protein: CASSLTRGSQPQHF.

This chain joins TRBV18 and TRBJ1-1; D possibly corresponds to TRBD1 (6 bases). Trimming shortened V by 3 bases and J by 4 bases, and 12 bases separated the two germline ends. The CDR3 totals 14 residues. Germline CDR1 reads KGHSH; CDR2 reads LQKENI. Here the CDR3 reads CASSPQGPPTEAFF. As DNA, the CDR3 is TGTGCCAGCTCACCCCAGGGGCCCCCCACTGAAGCTTTCTTT.

This sequence joins TRBV6-2 or TRBV6-3 and TRBJ1-3; TRBD1 might be the D (5 bases). Germline V lookup: CDR1 MNHEY, CDR2 SVGEGT. The CDR3 runs to 18 residues. V lost 5 bases, J lost 0 bases, and 20 bases lay in between. The CDR3 nucleotides read TGTGCCAGCAGTCCCGGATCGGCAACAGGACCCTCTGGAAACACCATATATTTT. Protein sequence: CASSPGSATGPSGNTIYF.

As to this clone: The same CDR3 is also encoded by other DNA sequences in this sample. J is TRBJ2-2 and V is TRBV5-4; 11 bases line up with TRBD2. CDR1 is SGHNT, CDR2 YYREEE, per germline (reference sequence). The trim removed 2 bases at V and 1 base at J, leaving 1 base unmatched. The CDR3 extends over 16 amino acids. CDR3 residues: CASSLGTSGNTGELFF. The CDR3 region has the DNA TGTGCCAGCAGCTTAGGGACTAGCGGGAACACCGGGGAGCTGTTTTTT.

This clone was seen only a few times. This sequence joins TRBV30 and TRBJ1-3; a possible D gene is TRBD1 (5 bases). The V end lost 5 bases, the J end lost 4 bases, and 9 bases lay between the germline ends. Per the germline V gene, CDR1 is GTSNPN and CDR2 is SVGIG (reference sequence). The CDR3 loop spans 12 amino acids. In DNA form, the CDR3 reads TGTGCCTGGGGGGGGATCGGAAACACCATATATTTT. It encodes CAWGGIGNTIYF.

V gene TRBV14 combines with J gene TRBJ1-2, with TRBD1 matching over 8 bases. CDR1 is SGHDN, CDR2 FVKESK, per germline. The CDR3 totals 13 residues. Trimming at V came to 4 bases and at J to 5 bases, leaving 3 bases not matched to a gene. The CDR3 nucleotides read TGTGCCAGCAGCCCCGGACAGGGATATGGCTACACCTTC. The encoded protein is CASSPGQGYGYTF.

The gene calls are TRBV9 and TRBJ1-2; the D gene is possibly TRBD1 (6 bases). Germline V gene lookup returns CDR1 SGDLS and CDR2 YYNGEE. CDR3 size: 13 residues. V was shortened by 7 bases and J by 8 bases, with 18 bases between the two germline ends. The CDR3 reads CASFGQFQEGYTF. The CDR3, as DNA: TGTGCCAGCTTCGGACAGTTTCAAGAAGGCTACACCTTC.

This chain connects TRBV7-8 to TRBJ1-5, with D uncertain. This CDR3 region has 14 residues. Trimming removed 1 base from V and 7 bases from J, with 11 bases in between. Germline V gene sequence: CDR1 SGHVS, CDR2 FQNEAQ. The CDR3 region is CASSLDVSVQPQHF. CDR3 sequence (DNA): TGTGCCAGCAGCTTAGACGTCTCAGTACAGCCCCAGCATTTT.

The count of this clone is one. One end of the junction does not line up with germline, which may come from a read error. This chain links TRBV5-1 with TRBJ2-1, with D perhaps matching TRBD2 (6 bases). Germline lookup yields CDR1 SGHRS and CDR2 YFSETQ. The CDR3 is 13 residues long. In DNA form, the CDR3 reads TGTGCCAGCAGCTCCGTTCTAGCGCGCGAGCAGTTCTTC. Protein product: CASSSVLAREQFF.

The chain employs TRBV4-1 and TRBJ1-2; tentative D call: TRBD1 (6 bases). The V end lost 0 bases, the J end lost 4 bases, and 12 bases lay between the germline ends. Germline loops: CDR1 MGHRA, CDR2 YSYEKL. The CDR3 is 15 amino acids. The CDR3 nucleotides are TGCGCCAGCAGCCAAGATAGGGGACAAACCTATGGCTACACCTTC. Translating gives CASSQDRGQTYGYTF.